This T cell receptor beta chain came from a study of cytomegalovirus exposure and HLA in healthy donors. About the study: Around 77% of some 390 genotyped donors fell in the Caucasian-associated ancestry cluster.

Notes on this clone: Its antigen remains unidentified. The junction and the germline gene differ at one end; a read error may be behind it.

This PCR relied on a set of 60 Vbeta primers and 13 Jbeta primers. Measured with immunoSEQ multiplex PCR; TCRdb has only the in-frame clones, and not every one. This table has 45,000 to 55,000 clones, around 82% appearing once. This CDR3 has 14 residues. Germline loops: CDR1 LNHDA, CDR2 SQIVND (reference sequence). The study, taken as a whole, reports: A later analysis by the authors found several of the most significant clusters apparently linked to common viral pathogens. Later on, an analysis showed TCR association rates differing by HLA locus, with DRB1 the most and HLA-C the fewest.

The source of this sequence is a man aged 30-40 years in good health and CMV-seropositive. V is TRBV19 and J is TRBJ2-2, with 7 positions matching TRBD2. Source material: PBMCs. The CDR3 protein is CAISPSGGTGELFF. CDR3 DNA sequence: TGTGCCATTAGTCCCTCGGGGGGCACCGGGGAGCTGTTTTTT.